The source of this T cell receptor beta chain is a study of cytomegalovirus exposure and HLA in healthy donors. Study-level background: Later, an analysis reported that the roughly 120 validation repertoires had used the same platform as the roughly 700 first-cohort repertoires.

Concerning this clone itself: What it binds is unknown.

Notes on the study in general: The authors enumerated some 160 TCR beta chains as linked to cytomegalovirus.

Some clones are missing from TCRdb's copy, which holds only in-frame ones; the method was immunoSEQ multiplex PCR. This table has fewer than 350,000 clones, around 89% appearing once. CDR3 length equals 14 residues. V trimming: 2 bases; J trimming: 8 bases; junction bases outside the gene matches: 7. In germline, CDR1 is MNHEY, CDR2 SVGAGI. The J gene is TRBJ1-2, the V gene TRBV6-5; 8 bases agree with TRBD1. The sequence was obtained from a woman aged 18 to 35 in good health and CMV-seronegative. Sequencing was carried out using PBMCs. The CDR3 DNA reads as TGTGCCAGCAGTTACCTAGACAGGGGCGGCGGCTACACCTTC. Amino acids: CASSYLDRGGGYTF.